The 14 T cell receptor beta chains in this list originate from one sample, sequenced in a study of shared clonotypes between healthy human individuals. Produced via immunoSEQ multiplex PCR; TCRdb's table is partial and in-frame only. The table has 2 million to 2.5 million clones, approximately 95% seen once; the top ten hold 0.35% to 0.45%. The sequenced sample was naive CD4+ T cells from PBMCs. Subset in this sample: CD45RA+ positively selected. Receptor source: a man aged 18-30 years in good health. Some clones in this sample may be carry-over from other donors' samples.

V gene TRBV7-9 combines with J gene TRBJ1-2, with D possibly being TRBD1 (5 bases). V was clipped by 1 base and J by 7 bases, with 13 bases between them. Germline CDR1 reads SEHNR; CDR2 reads FQNEAQ (reference sequence). This CDR3 is 14 amino acids long. CDR3 coding DNA: TGTGCCAGCAGCTTAGATGTCCTTGGGGGTGGCTACACCTTC. Protein product: CASSLDVLGGGYTF.

This chain links TRBV21-1 with TRBJ1-5. TRBV21-1 is termed a pseudogene. The CDR3 runs 21 residues. The CDR3 loop is CASSKSSGLGRVPNSNQPQHF. In DNA, the CDR3 is TGTGCCAGCAGCAAGTCGTCGGGTCTGGGACGGGTGCCTAATAGCAATCAGCCCCAGCATTTT.

In the case of this clone: Other DNA sequences within the sample encode an identical CDR3. The rearrangement links TRBV18 to TRBJ2-7; D is undetermined. V lost 3 bases and J lost 2, with 11 bases in between. The CDR3 is 14 amino acids. Germline CDR1 is KGHSH and CDR2 is LQKENI. CDR3 amino acids: CASSPGRNTYEQYF. The CDR3 DNA follows: TGTGCCAGCTCACCGGGCAGAAACACCTACGAGCAGTACTTC. Drawing the rest from reference TRBV18 and TRBJ2-7, the complete variable domain is NAGVMQNPRHLVRRRGQEARLRCSPMKGHSHVYWYRQLPEEGLKFMVYLQKENIIDESGMPKERFSAEFPKEGPSILRIQQVVRGDSAAYFCASSPGRNTYEQYFGPGTRLTVT.

The chain combines TRBV9 with TRBJ1-3; D not certain. V was clipped by 0 bases and J by 4 bases, with 17 bases between them. This CDR3 comprises 17 residues. Per germline, CDR1 SGDLS and CDR2 YYNGEE. The CDR3 here is CASSVAFVYGVGNTIYF. CDR3 nucleotide sequence: TGTGCCAGCAGCGTAGCCTTTGTCTATGGGGTGGGAAACACCATATATTTT.

This clone was seen a single time. J is TRBJ2-7 and V is TRBV30; the match to TRBD1 covers 10 bases. The V gene's germline CDR1 is GTSNPN and CDR2 SVGIG (reference sequence). This CDR3 is 14 amino acids long. V lost 1 base and J lost 2; bases outside the gene matches: 2. The CDR3: CAWSGDRGPYEQYF. The CDR3 DNA reads TGTGCCTGGAGTGGGGACAGGGGACCCTACGAGCAGTACTTC.

The chain recombines TRBV5-1 with TRBJ2-5, with 8 bases lining up with TRBD1. The length of the CDR3 is 13 residues. Losses at the gene ends were 7 bases for V and 5 bases for J; bases not matched to a gene: 7. CDR1 is SGHRS and CDR2 is YFSETQ in the germline V gene. The DNA of the CDR3 is TGCGCCAGCGGGGCAGGGGGCGGCGAGACCCAGTACTTC. This sequence encodes CASGAGGGETQYF.

For this clone: The sample holds other DNA sequences that translate to the same CDR3. This chain connects TRBV5-4 to TRBJ2-7; 9 bases align to TRBD2. The CDR3 is 16 residues long. V lost 4 bases, J lost 1 base, and 9 bases stayed unmatched. Germline lookup yields CDR1 SGHNT and CDR2 YYREEE (reference sequence). The CDR3 sequence is CASSTYPGLASYEQYF. The CDR3 DNA follows: TGTGCCAGCAGCACCTATCCGGGACTAGCTTCCTACGAGCAGTACTTC.

This clone was observed a handful of times. The V gene is TRBV18, the J gene TRBJ1-2, with 7 nucleotides matching TRBD1. The CDR3 loop spans 14 amino acids. The V and J ends lost 2 bases and 8 bases, in that order; junction bases with no gene match: 8. CDR1 KGHSH and CDR2 LQKENI come from the germline V gene. CDR3 region: CASSPSAGGEGYTF. The CDR3 DNA reads TGTGCCAGCTCACCATCGGCAGGGGGTGAGGGCTACACCTTC.

On this clone itself: The same CDR3 also results from other DNA sequences found in this sample. V is TRBV4-1 and J is TRBJ2-7; a possible D gene is TRBD1 (6 bases). Germline CDR1 is MGHRA and CDR2 is YSYEKL. The CDR3 has 12 amino acids. V was cut by 4 bases and J by 4 bases, with 8 bases left in between. The CDR3 sequence: CASSRQGYEQYF. CDR3 DNA sequence: TGCGCCAGCAGCCGGCAGGGGTACGAGCAGTACTTC.

Regarding this clone: Within the sample, other DNA sequences also encode this same CDR3. This chain joins TRBV9 and TRBJ2-7, with TRBD1 identical over 7 bases. Germline V CDR1 and CDR2: SGDLS, YYNGEE. V trimming: 4 bases; J trimming: 4 bases; junction bases outside the gene matches: 8. CDR3 length: 14 amino acids. CDR3 in amino acids: CASSPRQGSYEQYF. Here the CDR3 DNA reads TGTGCCAGCAGCCCTAGACAGGGATCATACGAGCAGTACTTC. Looking up the rest from reference TRBV9 and TRBJ2-7 gives the full variable domain: DSGVTQTPKHLITATGQRVTLRCSPRSGDLSVYWYQQSLDQGLQFLIQYYNGEERAKGNILERFSAQQFPDLHSELNLSSLELGDSALYFCASSPRQGSYEQYFGPGTRLTVT.

The V gene is TRBV28, the J gene TRBJ1-2, with D uncertain. Per germline, CDR1 MDHEN and CDR2 SYDVKM. Trimming removed 2 bases from V and 5 bases from J, with 12 bases in between. CDR3 size: 14 residues. CDR3 coding DNA: TGTGCCAGCAGTTTAAGGCTGGTTCCTTATGGCTACACCTTC. Translated: CASSLRLVPYGYTF.

In its sample, this clone was seen a few times. The chain uses TRBV7-8 and TRBJ2-2; weak D call: TRBD2 (5 bases). Germline V gives CDR1 SGHVS, CDR2 FQNEAQ. Between the trimmed V and J ends, which lost 1 base and 0 bases, there was a span of 15 bases. The CDR3 loop spans 18 amino acids. The CDR3 bases are TGTGCCAGCAGCTTAGAAAATAGGCGGGCCTCGAACACCGGGGAGCTGTTTTTT. Protein sequence: CASSLENRRASNTGELFF.

V gene TRBV30 combines with J gene TRBJ2-2; TRBD2 matches 11 bases. CDR3 length: 16 amino acids. The germline V gene has CDR1 GTSNPN and CDR2 SVGIG (reference sequence). V dropped 3 bases and J dropped 2; count of bases not matched to a gene: 5. The CDR3 protein is CAWRRGLAVNTGELFF. The CDR3 DNA follows: TGTGCCTGGAGGCGGGGACTAGCGGTTAACACCGGGGAGCTGTTTTTT.

DNA of the CDR3: TGTGCCAGCAGCTTAGGGGGGTCTGCAACTAATGAAAAACTGTTTTTT. This translates into CASSLGGSATNEKLFF. The V and J genes are TRBV7-2 and TRBJ1-4, with D possibly TRBD1 on 5 matching bases. V lost 1 base and J 0 bases, leaving 9 bases between the germline ends. The germline V gene encodes CDR1 SGHTA and CDR2 FQGNSA. CDR3 length: 16 residues.